These 27 T cell receptor beta chains were all obtained from the same sample, sequenced in a study of OX40 agonist ivuxolimab in advanced cancers. The table came from immunoSEQ multiplex PCR; TCRdb's copy has only in-frame clones and leaves some out. The table includes about 62,000 clones, about 91% detected once. The sequences come from CD4+ or CD8+ T cells sorted from blood, collected in a trial of the OX40 agonist ivuxolimab. The origin of the receptors is an adult with an advanced solid tumor such as melanoma, head and neck, liver or kidney cancer.

This clone was seen only a few times. V gene TRBV5-1 combines with J gene TRBJ1-5; D is perhaps TRBD1 (5 bases). V was cut by 5 bases and J by 5 bases, with 11 bases left in between. The CDR3 is made up of 13 amino acids. The V gene's germline CDR1 is SGHRS and CDR2 YFSETQ. Written as DNA, the CDR3 is TGCGCCAGCAGTGAGGGGACGGATCAGCCCCAGCATTTT. The encoded protein is CASSEGTDQPQHF.

The gene calls are TRBV6-6 and TRBJ1-5, with 10 nucleotides matching TRBD1. The CDR3 totals 15 residues. Trimming cost V 6 bases and J 2 bases; bases outside gene matches: 4. CDR1 is MNHNY, CDR2 SVGAGI, per germline (reference sequence). The CDR3 region is CASSATGGGNQPQHF. CDR3 DNA sequence: TGTGCCAGCAGCGCGACAGGGGGCGGCAATCAGCCCCAGCATTTT.

The V call is TRBV2, the J call TRBJ2-7, with TRBD1 matching 8 bases. This CDR3 is 14 amino acids long. CDR1 SNHLY and CDR2 FYNNEI come from the germline V gene. Trimming removed 6 bases from V and 3 bases from J; junction bases left unmatched: 7. CDR3 residues: CASRTGTGVYEQYF. DNA for the CDR3: TGTGCCAGCAGAACCGGGACAGGAGTCTACGAGCAGTACTTC.

The rearrangement links TRBV4-1 to TRBJ2-7; possibly TRBD1 for D (6 bases). The CDR3 length is 15 residues. The ends were cut back, 1 base at V and 4 bases at J, with 14 bases in the middle. The V gene's germline CDR1 is MGHRA and CDR2 YSYEKL. CDR3 loop: CASSQAEGDGYEQYF. CDR3 nucleotide sequence: TGCGCCAGCAGCCAAGCTGAGGGGGACGGGTACGAGCAGTACTTC.

The chain is built from TRBV5-8 and TRBJ2-3; D remains unclear. The CDR3 covers 14 residues. Trimming cost V 4 bases and J 9 bases, with 18 bases left between them. Germline CDR1 is SGHTS and CDR2 is YDEGEE. CDR3 sequence: CASSPVGDWETQYF. For the CDR3, the DNA is TGTGCCAGCAGCCCCGTTGGGGATTGGGAAACGCAGTATTTT.

The chain employs TRBV30 and TRBJ1-1, with no clear D. With 1 base removed from V and 10 bases from J, the gap between germline ends came to 13 bases. Germline CDR1 reads GTSNPN; CDR2 reads SVGIG (reference sequence). This CDR3 contains 12 residues. In DNA, the CDR3 is TGTGCCTGGAGTGGGGTTTCCGAAGGAGCTTTCTTT. This sequence encodes CAWSGVSEGAFF.

V is TRBV14 and J is TRBJ1-1; no definite D call. Between the trimmed V and J ends, which lost 1 base and 7 bases, there was a span of 4 bases. Germline values: CDR1 SGHDN, CDR2 FVKESK. The CDR3 extends over 11 amino acids. CDR3 loop: CASSQGFEAFF. The CDR3 DNA reads as TGTGCCAGCAGCCAAGGGTTTGAAGCTTTCTTT.

The chain carries TRBV4-1 and TRBJ2-2; 9 bases fit TRBD2. CDR3 size: 18 residues. The V gene end was trimmed by 4 bases and the J gene end by 0 bases; junction bases not matched to a gene: 9. Germline values: CDR1 MGHRA, CDR2 YSYEKL. Written as DNA, the CDR3 is TGCGCCAGCAGCCTCACAGTTAGCGGGGGCCCGAACACCGGGGAGCTGTTTTTT. This translates into CASSLTVSGGPNTGELFF.

V is TRBV19 and J is TRBJ1-4; a possible D gene is TRBD1 (5 bases). The V end was cut by 3 bases, the J end by 7 bases, with 12 bases between. The CDR3 totals 14 residues. Germline loops: CDR1 LNHDA, CDR2 SQIVND (reference sequence). CDR3 sequence: CASSMLGVGEKLFF. In nucleotides, the CDR3 is TGTGCCAGTAGTATGCTGGGGGTGGGTGAAAAACTGTTTTTT.

This chain connects TRBV6-6 to TRBJ2-2, with D perhaps given as TRBD1 or TRBD2 (5 bases each). Per germline, CDR1 MNHNY and CDR2 SVGAGI (reference sequence). This CDR3 contains 16 residues. Deletions cut 6 bases from V and 0 bases from J, with 14 bases between. The CDR3 reads CASRSRDATNTGELFF. In DNA, the CDR3 is TGTGCCAGCAGGTCCCGGGACGCCACGAACACCGGGGAGCTGTTTTTT.

J is TRBJ2-7 and V is TRBV15; a possible D gene is TRBD2 (5 bases). Trimming took 4 bases from V and 6 from J, leaving 7 bases between them. The CDR3 length is 11 residues. CDR1 and CDR2 from the germline V gene are LNHNV and YYDKDF (reference sequence). The CDR3 nucleotides are TGTGCCACCAGCACGGGGAGCGAGCAGTACTTC. Translating it yields CATSTGSEQYF.

V and J are TRBV7-9 and TRBJ1-4, with TRBD1 identical over 8 bases. The V gene end was trimmed by 5 bases and the J gene end by 7 bases; junction bases not matched to a gene: 9. The germline V gene encodes CDR1 SEHNR and CDR2 FQNEAQ (reference sequence). This CDR3 is built from 15 residues. CDR3 in DNA: TGTGCCAGCAGCACCGAGGACAGGGCGGGTGAAAAACTGTTTTTT. Translation gives CASSTEDRAGEKLFF.

The chain couples TRBV25-1 to TRBJ1-1; TRBD1 aligns across 9 bases. The trim removed 2 bases at V and 3 bases at J, leaving 13 bases unmatched. This CDR3 spans 18 amino acids. The germline V gene encodes CDR1 MGHDK and CDR2 SYGVNS. DNA of the CDR3: TGTGCCAGCAGTGAAAGATGCCTACAGGGGGCGCAGTACACTGAAGCTTTCTTT. Amino acid sequence: CASSERCLQGAQYTEAFF.

This clone was found once. The CDR3 DNA reads TGTGCCAGCAGCGACGGGACAGCTTCCTACGAGCAGTACTTC. Amino acids: CASSDGTASYEQYF. This rearrangement joins TRBV5-6 to TRBJ2-7, with 7 bases aligning to TRBD1. V shed 4 bases, J shed 1 base, and the junction held 5 bases outside the gene matches. The V gene's germline CDR1 is SGHDT and CDR2 YYEEEE. The CDR3 is made up of 14 amino acids.

V is TRBV9 and J is TRBJ2-3, with D tentatively TRBD1 (5 bases). There are 17 residues in the CDR3. Per germline, CDR1 SGDLS and CDR2 YYNGEE. Trimming took off 0 bases at V and 1 base at J, with 15 bases between the two ends. Here the CDR3 reads CASSVEGVGSGTDTQYF. The CDR3 nucleotides are TGTGCCAGCAGCGTAGAAGGGGTGGGCTCTGGCACAGATACGCAGTATTTT.

This chain connects TRBV7-9 to TRBJ1-2; D gene ambiguous. The V gene lost 1 base and the J gene lost 0 bases, with 9 bases spanning the gap. The CDR3 extends over 15 amino acids. Germline V gene lookup returns CDR1 SEHNR and CDR2 FQNEAQ (reference sequence). The CDR3 DNA sequence: TGTGCCAGCAGCTTAGGCACAGTCTCTAACTATGGCTACACCTTC. Translation: CASSLGTVSNYGYTF.

V gene TRBV5-4 combines with J gene TRBJ1-2; TRBD1 agrees at 9 bases. Germline CDR1 and CDR2: SGHNT and YYREEE (reference sequence). Trimming removed 7 bases from V and 4 bases from J; junction bases left unmatched: 11. The CDR3 spans 15 residues. CDR3 sequence: CASGHPGQGTYGYTF. DNA for the CDR3: TGTGCCAGCGGACATCCGGGACAGGGTACCTATGGCTACACCTTC. Full variable domain (rest looked up from reference TRBV5-4 and TRBJ1-2): ETGVTQSPTHLIKTRGQQVTLRCSSQSGHNTVSWYQQALGQGPQFIFQYYREEENGRGNFPPRFSGLQFPNYSSELNVNALELDDSALYLCASGHPGQGTYGYTFGSGTRLTVV.

About this clone itself: A junction boundary mismatches the germline segment, possibly from a read error. Within the sample, other DNA sequences also encode this same CDR3. V usage is TRBV29-1 and J usage is TRBJ2-7; D uncertain. The CDR3 runs 13 residues. CDR1 and CDR2 from the germline V gene are SQVTM and ANQGSEA. The CDR3 is CSVEVGQAYEQYF. CDR3 bases: TGCAGCGTTGAAGTCGGTCAGGCCTACGAGCAGTACTTT.

This rearrangement joins TRBV20-1 to TRBJ1-2; a possible D gene is TRBD1 (6 bases). The CDR3 has 11 residues. V lost 6 bases and J lost 8, with 13 bases in between. The germline gives CDR1 DFQATT, CDR2 SNEGSKA (reference sequence). The CDR3 nucleotides read TGCAGTGCGCCGACAGGCTCGGGCTACACCTTC. Its protein is CSAPTGSGYTF.

The chain carries TRBV7-9 and TRBJ2-1; 10 positions agree with TRBD2. The CDR3 extends over 17 amino acids. Trimming removed 5 bases from V and 7 bases from J; junction bases left unmatched: 14. Germline CDR1 and CDR2: SEHNR and FQNEAQ (reference sequence). CDR3 in DNA: TGTGCCAGCAGCCGAAGACCCGGACTAGCGGAAGATAATGAGCAGTTCTTC. Translation: CASSRRPGLAEDNEQFF.

The chain couples TRBV7-6 to TRBJ1-5; possible D gene TRBD1, 5 bases. In germline, CDR1 is SGHVS, CDR2 FNYEAQ. The CDR3 sequence is 15 residues long. Trimming pared 5 bases from V and 4 bases from J, leaving 15 bases between. The CDR3 here is CASSAGGVGNQPQHF. CDR3 nucleotide sequence: TGTGCCAGCAGCGCTGGGGGGGTGGGGAATCAGCCCCAGCATTTT.

The rearrangement links TRBV19 to TRBJ1-1; D not resolved. CDR3 size: 13 residues. Trimming took off 3 bases at V and 2 bases at J, with 7 bases between the two ends. Germline CDR1 reads LNHDA; CDR2 reads SQIVND (reference sequence). The CDR3 sequence is CASSIEVNTEAFF. The CDR3 bases are TGTGCCAGTAGTATCGAAGTTAACACTGAAGCTTTCTTT.

The chain recombines TRBV29-1 with TRBJ1-2; 9 bases line up with TRBD1. The germline CDR1 and CDR2 sequences are SQVTM and ANQGSEA. Unmatched junction bases numbered 15, after V lost 7 bases and J lost 0 bases. The CDR3 is 17 amino acids. The CDR3 protein is CSGQRPGQGYSNYGYTF. CDR3 DNA sequence: TGCAGCGGACAGAGACCGGGACAGGGTTATTCTAACTATGGCTACACCTTC.

In its sample, this clone was seen a few times. The chain recombines TRBV2 with TRBJ2-1, with 8 bases fitting TRBD1. Trimming at V came to 3 bases and at J to 6 bases, leaving 4 bases not matched to a gene. The CDR3 spans 14 residues. Germline V gene lookup returns CDR1 SNHLY and CDR2 FYNNEI. In nucleotides, the CDR3 is TGTGCCAGCAGTGACAGGGGGCGCGTCAATGAGCAGTTCTTC. Protein sequence: CASSDRGRVNEQFF.

This chain uses TRBV15 with TRBJ2-1, with no clear D. The CDR3 has 14 amino acids. Germline V CDR1 and CDR2: LNHNV, YYDKDF (reference sequence). The V end was cut by 5 bases, the J end by 5 bases, with 13 bases between. The CDR3 nucleotides read TGTGCCACCAGCGCCTTGGGGAACGACAATGAGCAGTTCTTC. Translating gives CATSALGNDNEQFF.

The sample holds one count of this clone. J is TRBJ1-1 and V is TRBV7-6; no firm D call. The CDR3 is 13 amino acids. From germline, CDR1 is SGHVS and CDR2 FNYEAQ. V was pared by 1 base and J by 1 base, with 4 bases between. The CDR3 spells CASSLEGNTEAFF. DNA for the CDR3: TGTGCCAGCAGCTTAGAGGGGAACACTGAAGCTTTCTTT.

The chain combines TRBV4-1 with TRBJ2-7; 7 positions match TRBD2. This CDR3 contains 15 residues. J was trimmed by 4 bases and V by 1 base; bases with no gene match: 7. Germline V gene sequence: CDR1 MGHRA, CDR2 YSYEKL. The DNA for the CDR3 is TGCGCCAGCAGCCAAGCGCGCGCGGGGGAATACGAGCAGTACTTC. This codes for CASSQARAGEYEQYF.